This T cell receptor beta chain was identified in a study of immune characterization of retroperitoneal liposarcoma. In germline, CDR1 is SGHVS, CDR2 FQNEAQ. This CDR3 comprises 16 residues. The V end was cut by 5 bases, the J end by 3 bases, with 18 bases between. TCRdb re-called the PCR reads with MiXCR, one entry per CDR3 protein. The repertoire holds about 2,300 distinct CDR3 sequences, with over 40% as singletons. Sequencing was carried out using tumor tissue. V and J are TRBV7-8 and TRBJ2-3, with D maybe TRBD1 (5 bases). This receptor was obtained from a male donor with retroperitoneal liposarcoma. This chain's CDR3 is CASSGVAGLITDTQYF. CDR3 DNA sequence: TGTGCCAGCAGCGGCGTCGCAGGGCTTATAACAGATACGCAGTATTTT. Combining the CDR3 with reference TRBV7-8 and TRBJ2-3 gives the whole variable domain GAGVSQSPRYKVAKRGQDVALRCDPISGHVSLFWYQQALGQGPEFLTYFQNEAQLDKSGLPSDRFFAERPEGSVSTLKIQRTQQEDSAVYLCASSGVAGLITDTQYFGPGTRLTVL.